These 4 T cell receptor beta chains came from one sample sequenced in a study of T cells in women clearing cervical HPV infection. Produced via immunoSEQ multiplex PCR; TCRdb's table is partial and in-frame only. The sample has some 41,000 clones; the top ten hold approximately 5.5%. The specimen was blood buffy coat. Receptor source: a woman aged 18 to 75 with a cervical HPV16 infection that either progressed to CIN3+ or cleared (not recorded which).

About this clone itself: The read terminates 3 residues before the CDR3 end, so the remaining end is supplied by the germline J gene. The rearrangement uses TRBV7-2 and TRBJ2-7; 7 nucleotides line up with TRBD2. Trimming took 5 bases from V and 3 from J; bases not matched to a gene: 4. The CDR3 has 13 residues. Germline V gives CDR1 SGHTA, CDR2 FQGNSA. CDR3 residues: CASSRTSFYEQYF. The CDR3 DNA, read in part, is TGTGCCAGCAGCCGGACTAGTTTCTACGAG.

As for this clone: The CDR3 end is not reached by the read, which stops 3 residues before it; the germline J gene fills it in. The chain carries TRBV6-2 or TRBV6-3 and TRBJ2-4; D is possibly TRBD1 (5 bases). The length of the CDR3 is 13 residues. The germline CDR1 and CDR2 sequences are MNHEY and SVGEGT. This chain's CDR3 is CASSYGAFYGQYF. Incomplete CDR3 DNA: TGTGCCAGCAGTTACGGGGCCTTCTATGGT.

Turning to this clone: The read terminates 3 residues before the CDR3 end, so the remaining end is supplied by the germline J gene. The genes are TRBV5-1 and TRBJ1-1, with D possibly TRBD1 on 6 matching bases. V gave up 0 bases and J gave up 4 bases, with 7 bases separating them. This CDR3 has 13 amino acids. Looked up from germline, CDR1 is SGHRS and CDR2 is YFSETQ. CDR3 sequence reads: CASSLGGGTEAFF. The CDR3 bases that were read are TGCGCCAGCAGCTTGGGAGGGGGCACTGAA.

The sequenced part of the CDR3 DNA is TGTGCCAGCATAGAAGCGGAGAAGGGTGAG. Protein: CASIEAEKGE. The whole CDR3 sequence is CASIEAEKGEQFF. V usage is TRBV6-1 and J usage is TRBJ2-1, with D possibly matching TRBD2 (5 bases). Read coverage stops 3 residues before the CDR3 terminus; the germline J gene supplies the remainder. V lost 7 bases and J 9 bases, leaving 16 bases between the germline ends. CDR3 length: 13 residues. Germline V gene data show CDR1 as MNHNS and CDR2 as SASEGT.